The present TCR beta chain was sequenced within a study of lymphopenia after photon versus proton radiotherapy. Of note for this clone: Its antigen is still unknown.

The CDR3 runs to 15 residues. V was trimmed by 7 bases and J by 8 bases, leaving 21 bases between them. In germline, CDR1 is SNHLY, CDR2 FYNNEI. Sequencing was performed with immunoSEQ multiplex PCR; in TCRdb, only in-frame clones are kept and a portion is missing. The sample records tens of thousands of clones, approximately 86% being singletons. Study-wide points: Under photons, naive T cells and diversity fell while effector/memory populations rose. Oligoclonal CD8+ Temra expansion after nadir drove photon patients' diversity drop. Authors raise, but do not show, better survival with proton therapy. Larger post-nadir TCR diversity loss correlated inversely with survival in deceased patients.

The V gene is TRBV2, the J gene TRBJ2-1; D is possibly TRBD1 or TRBD2 (5 bases each). The material was peripheral blood, obtained from a patient treated with proton-based radiotherapy. This TCR was recovered from a woman between 65 and 79 years old with pancreatic cancer. Some clones in this sample may be carry-over from other donors' samples. This CDR3 reads CASNFFSFRGDEQFF. Written as DNA, the CDR3 is TGTGCCAGCAATTTCTTTAGTTTTCGGGGCGATGAGCAGTTCTTC.